These 18 T cell receptor beta chains were sequenced from one sample in a study of blood T cells in healthy people across ages. It was with a sample-barcoded 5' primer and a J-beta primer mix that a second PCR of about 6 to 12 cycles was run. TCRdb re-derived calls from the 5' RACE reads in MiXCR, one entry per CDR3 protein. The sample has around 750,000 distinct CDR3 sequences; roughly 53% are singletons. Material for sequencing was blood. The receptors were sampled from a man older than 75 in good health.

In this sample, this clonotype turned up a few times. The CDR3 region is CASSLGTSGALEQFF. The CDR3 nucleotides read TGTGCCAGCAGCCTTGGAACTAGCGGGGCGTTGGAGCAGTTCTTC. This chain connects TRBV3-1 to TRBJ2-1; 10 bases align to TRBD2. Unmatched junction bases numbered 10, after V lost 4 bases and J lost 10 bases. Germline CDR1 LGHDT, CDR2 YNNKEL (reference sequence). There are 15 residues in the CDR3.

This clonotype was detected only once. The rearrangement uses TRBV4-1 and TRBJ1-5; 8 positions agree with TRBD1. The CDR3 sequence is 16 residues long. The germline CDR1 and CDR2 sequences are MGHRA and YSYEKL. Unmatched junction bases numbered 7, after V lost 0 bases and J lost 6 bases. The CDR3 DNA is TGCGCCAGCAGCCAAGATCCTGGACAGGGAGTTCAGCCCCAGCATTTT. It yields the protein CASSQDPGQGVQPQHF.

This clonotype was counted only a few times. The chain is built from TRBV30 and TRBJ2-3; 8 positions match TRBD2. Germline trimming cut 0 bases from V and 14 bases from J; bases unmatched to any gene: 7. The CDR3 spans 12 residues. Looked up from germline, CDR1 is GTSNPN and CDR2 is SVGIG (reference sequence). CDR3 nucleotides: TGTGCCTGGAGTGTAAGGACTAGCACCCTGTATTTT. It yields the protein CAWSVRTSTLYF.

The chain has TRBV6-5 and TRBJ2-5; TRBD2 agrees at 11 bases. The CDR3 has 16 residues. V lost 0 bases and J lost 5; bases outside the gene matches: 5. CDR1 is MNHEY, CDR2 SVGAGI, per germline. The DNA for the CDR3 is TGTGCCAGCAGTTACTCGAGACTAGCGGGAAGGGAGACCCAGTACTTC. Translated, it gives CASSYSRLAGRETQYF.

This clonotype was seen only a few times. The V and J genes are TRBV9 and TRBJ2-5; D is undetermined. Trimming pared 2 bases from V and 7 bases from J, leaving 15 bases between. Germline V gene lookup returns CDR1 SGDLS and CDR2 YYNGEE. The CDR3 has 14 residues. The CDR3 protein is CASSVDPRFGTQYF. The CDR3, as DNA: TGTGCCAGCAGCGTGGACCCGCGGTTCGGGACCCAGTACTTC.

A note on this clonotype: Sequence at one end of the junction differs from germline and may be a read error. The chain is built from TRBV20-1 and TRBJ2-4; 10 positions agree with TRBD2. Germline CDR1 is DFQATT and CDR2 is SNEGSKA (reference sequence). The CDR3 length is 15 residues. CDR3 bases: TGCGGTGCTAGCGGGAGAATGCGTTGGGGTGGAGAGCAGTACTTC. It codes for CGASGRMRWGGEQYF.

The chain uses TRBV14 and TRBJ2-1, with D uncertain. The CDR3 length is 11 residues. Germline CDR1 reads SGHDN; CDR2 reads FVKESK. V lost 1 base and J lost 8, with 3 bases in between. CDR3 coding DNA: TGTGCCAGCAGCCAAGTCTATGAGCAGTTCTTC. Translated: CASSQVYEQFF.

V and J are TRBV20-1 and TRBJ2-7, with 8 bases that match TRBD2. Trimming cost V 4 bases and J 0 bases; bases outside gene matches: 2. Germline V gene sequence: CDR1 DFQATT, CDR2 SNEGSKA (reference sequence). The CDR3 runs 13 residues. The CDR3 DNA sequence: TGCAGTGCTACCCTAGCGGGCTCCTACGAGCAGTACTTC. Protein product: CSATLAGSYEQYF.

The genes are TRBV28 and TRBJ2-7; 10 bases are shared with TRBD2. TRBJ2-5 matches the DNA end more closely, so the J call is doubtful. The germline gives CDR1 MDHEN, CDR2 SYDVKM. CDR3 length: 14 residues. The CDR3 DNA follows: TGTGCCAGCAGTCCAGCGGGAGGGCGGCAGACCCAGTACTTC. Translated, it gives CASSPAGGRQTQYF.

The chain recombines TRBV29-1 with TRBJ2-1; possibly TRBD2 for D (6 bases). Germline V gene lookup returns CDR1 SQVTM and CDR2 ANQGSEA. The CDR3 runs 13 residues. Trimming shortened V by 2 bases and J by 6 bases, and 11 bases separated the two germline ends. CDR3: CSVERGVGNEQFF. CDR3 DNA: TGCAGCGTTGAACGCGGGGTTGGCAATGAGCAGTTCTTC.

Comment on this clonotype: Possible read error: a much larger clone is one base away. The chain employs TRBV20-1 and TRBJ1-1; 7 bases agree with TRBD1. This CDR3 contains 13 residues. CDR1 DFQATT and CDR2 SNEGSKA come from the germline V gene (reference sequence). CDR3 protein: CSARRGQNTGAFF. The CDR3 bases are TGCAGTGCTAGGAGGGGGCAGAACACTGGAGCTTTCTTT.

This clonotype was seen just once. The chain combines TRBV6-5 with TRBJ2-7, with 10 nucleotides matching TRBD2. After removal of 2 bases from V and 5 bases from J, the junction contained 6 bases not matched to a gene. From germline, CDR1 is MNHEY and CDR2 SVGAGI. The CDR3 spans 15 residues. The DNA of the CDR3 is TGTGCCAGCAGTTACGAGCTAGCGGGAGAAGACGAGCAGTACTTC. It yields the protein CASSYELAGEDEQYF.

The rearrangement links TRBV10-3 to TRBJ1-5; D uncertain. CDR1 is ENHRY and CDR2 is SYGVKD in the germline V gene. This CDR3 is built from 13 residues. V was cut by 2 bases and J by 1 base, with 3 bases left in between. DNA for the CDR3: TGTGCCATCAGTGAGGGGAGCAATCAGCCCCAGCATTTT. It translates to CAISEGSNQPQHF.

This clonotype was observed a single time. This chain uses TRBV28 with TRBJ2-5; no definite D call. The DNA end favors TRBJ2-7, so the J call may be wrong. CDR3 length: 14 amino acids. The V gene's germline CDR1 is MDHEN and CDR2 SYDVKM. The CDR3 DNA reads as TGTGCCAGCACACGAGTTTATGGCGTCTACGAGCAGTACTTC. As protein: CASTRVYGVYEQYF.

This clonotype appeared a few times. V and J are TRBV20-1 and TRBJ2-5, with unresolved D. Germline V gene data show CDR1 as DFQATT and CDR2 as SNEGSKA (reference sequence). The CDR3 runs to 13 residues. Deletions cut 6 bases from V and 5 bases from J, with 16 bases between. The CDR3 bases are TGCAGTGCCAACAAGGGTGTAGGGGAGACCCAGTACTTC. It translates to CSANKGVGETQYF.

The chain recombines TRBV27 with TRBJ2-1; TRBD1 or TRBD2 may be the D gene (5 bases each). Germline V gives CDR1 MNHEY, CDR2 SMNVEV (reference sequence). V lost 6 bases and J 9 bases, leaving 18 bases between the germline ends. The CDR3 runs to 14 residues. CDR3 amino acids: CASSLGDGHSEQFF. The CDR3 bases are TGTGCCAGCAGCCTCGGGGACGGTCATAGTGAGCAGTTCTTC.

The sample holds one count of this clonotype. The chain couples TRBV6-5 to TRBJ1-2; tentative D call: TRBD1 (6 bases). CDR3 size: 14 residues. Germline V gene sequence: CDR1 MNHEY, CDR2 SVGAGI. V was cut by 6 bases and J by 1 base, with 12 bases left in between. CDR3 loop: CASSEWDNNYGYTF. CDR3 in DNA: TGTGCCAGCAGCGAGTGGGACAATAACTATGGCTACACCTTC.

The chain employs TRBV7-3 and TRBJ2-5; D may be TRBD1 or TRBD2 (5 bases each). The CDR3 consists of 14 residues. CDR1 is SGHTA, CDR2 FQGTGA, per germline. Between the trimmed V and J ends, which lost 1 base and 4 bases, there was a span of 10 bases. The CDR3 loop is CASSLNGGPETQYF. The CDR3 coding sequence is TGTGCCAGCAGCTTAAATGGGGGTCCAGAGACCCAGTACTTC. The full variable domain, its missing parts supplied by reference TRBV7-3 and TRBJ2-5, is GAGVSQTPSNKVTEKGKYVELRCDPISGHTALYWYRQSLGQGPEFLIYFQGTGAADDSGLPNDRFFAVRPEGSVSTLKIQRTERGDSAVYLCASSLNGGPETQYFGPGTRLLVL.